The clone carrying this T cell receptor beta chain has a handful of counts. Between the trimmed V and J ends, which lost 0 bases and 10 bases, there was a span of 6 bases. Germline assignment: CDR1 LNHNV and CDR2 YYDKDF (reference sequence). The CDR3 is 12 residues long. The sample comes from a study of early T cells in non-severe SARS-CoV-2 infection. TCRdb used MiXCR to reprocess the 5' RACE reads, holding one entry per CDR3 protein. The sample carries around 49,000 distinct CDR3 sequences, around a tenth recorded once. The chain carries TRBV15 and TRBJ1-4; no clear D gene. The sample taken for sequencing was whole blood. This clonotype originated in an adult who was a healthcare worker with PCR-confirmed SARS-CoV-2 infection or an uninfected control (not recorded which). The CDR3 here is CATSRDEGKLFF. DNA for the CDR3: TGTGCCACCAGCAGAGATGAGGGAAAACTGTTTTTT.